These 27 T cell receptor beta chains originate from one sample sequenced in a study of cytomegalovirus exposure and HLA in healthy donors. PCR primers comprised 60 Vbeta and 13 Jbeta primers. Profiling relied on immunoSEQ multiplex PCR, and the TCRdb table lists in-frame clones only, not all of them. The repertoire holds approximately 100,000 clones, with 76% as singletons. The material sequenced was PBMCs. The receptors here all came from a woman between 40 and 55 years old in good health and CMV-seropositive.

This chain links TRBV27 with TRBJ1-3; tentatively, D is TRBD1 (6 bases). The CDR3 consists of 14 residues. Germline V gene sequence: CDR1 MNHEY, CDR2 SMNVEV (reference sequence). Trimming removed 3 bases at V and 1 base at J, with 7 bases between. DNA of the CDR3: TGTGCCAGCAGTTTGACAGGTTCTGGAAACACCATATATTTT. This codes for CASSLTGSGNTIYF.

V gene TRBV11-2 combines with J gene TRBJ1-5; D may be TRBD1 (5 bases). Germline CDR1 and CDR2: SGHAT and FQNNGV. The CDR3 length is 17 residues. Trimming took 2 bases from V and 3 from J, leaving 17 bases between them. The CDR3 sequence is CASSLHPDTWFNQPQHF. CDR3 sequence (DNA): TGTGCCAGCAGCTTACACCCGGACACCTGGTTCAATCAGCCCCAGCATTTT.

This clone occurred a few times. CDR3 sequence reads: CASSIPRNTEAFF. The DNA for the CDR3 is TGTGCCAGTAGTATCCCCAGGAACACTGAAGCTTTCTTT. V usage is TRBV19 and J usage is TRBJ1-1; D is unclear. Per germline, CDR1 LNHDA and CDR2 SQIVND (reference sequence). Trimming removed 3 bases at V and 1 base at J, with 6 bases between. The length of the CDR3 is 13 residues. The full variable domain, in which reference TRBV19 and TRBJ1-1 provide the parts outside the CDR3, is DGGITQSPKYLFRKEGQNVTLSCEQNLNHDAMYWYRQDPGQGLRLIYYSQIVNDFQKGDIAEGYSVSREKKESFPLTVTSAQKNPTAFYLCASSIPRNTEAFFGQGTRLTVV.

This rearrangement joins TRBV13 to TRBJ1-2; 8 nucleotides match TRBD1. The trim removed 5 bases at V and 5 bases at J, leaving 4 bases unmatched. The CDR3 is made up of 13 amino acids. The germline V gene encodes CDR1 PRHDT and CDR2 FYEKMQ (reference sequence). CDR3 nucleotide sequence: TGTGCCAGCAGCCCCGGACAGGGTTATGGCTACACCTTC. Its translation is CASSPGQGYGYTF. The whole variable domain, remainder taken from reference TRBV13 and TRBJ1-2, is AAGVIQSPRHLIKEKRETATLKCYPIPRHDTVYWYQQGPGQDPQFLISFYEKMQSDKGSIPDRFSAQQFSDYHSELNMSSLELGDSALYFCASSPGQGYGYTFGSGTRLTVV.

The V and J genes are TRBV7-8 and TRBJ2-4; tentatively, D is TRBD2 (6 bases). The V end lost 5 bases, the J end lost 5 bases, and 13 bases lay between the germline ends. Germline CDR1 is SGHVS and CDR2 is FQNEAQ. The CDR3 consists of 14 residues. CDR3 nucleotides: TGTGCCAGCAGCCGCGGGGTCGCGGAAAACATTCAGTACTTC. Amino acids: CASSRGVAENIQYF. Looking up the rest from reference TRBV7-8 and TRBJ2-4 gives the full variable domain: GAGVSQSPRYKVAKRGQDVALRCDPISGHVSLFWYQQALGQGPEFLTYFQNEAQLDKSGLPSDRFFAERPEGSVSTLKIQRTQQEDSAVYLCASSRGVAENIQYFGAGTRLSVL.

The CDR3 region has the DNA TGTGCCAGCAGTGTCGAGGGTCAGCCCCAGCATTTT. This encodes CASSVEGQPQHF. The rearrangement joins TRBV2 to TRBJ1-5; D ambiguous. The V end was cut by 4 bases, the J end by 6 bases, with 7 bases between. Germline CDR1 SNHLY, CDR2 FYNNEI. The CDR3 runs to 12 residues. The whole variable domain, filled in from reference TRBV2 and TRBJ1-5, reads EPEVTQTPSHQVTQMGQEVILRCVPISNHLYFYWYRQILGQKVEFLVSFYNNEISEKSEIFDDQFSVERPDGSNFTLKIRSTKLEDSAMYFCASSVEGQPQHFGDGTRLSIL.

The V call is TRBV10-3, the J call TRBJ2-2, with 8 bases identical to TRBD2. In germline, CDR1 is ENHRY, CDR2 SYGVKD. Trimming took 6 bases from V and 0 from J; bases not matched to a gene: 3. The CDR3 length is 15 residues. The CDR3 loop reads CAIRPGLANTGELFF. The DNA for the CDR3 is TGTGCCATCAGGCCGGGACTAGCGAACACCGGGGAGCTGTTTTTT.

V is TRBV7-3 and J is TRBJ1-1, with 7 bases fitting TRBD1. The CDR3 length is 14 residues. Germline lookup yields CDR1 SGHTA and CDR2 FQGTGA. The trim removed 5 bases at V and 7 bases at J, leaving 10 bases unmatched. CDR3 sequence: CASSLEQGPGEAFF. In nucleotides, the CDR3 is TGTGCCAGCAGCCTCGAACAGGGGCCAGGTGAAGCTTTCTTT. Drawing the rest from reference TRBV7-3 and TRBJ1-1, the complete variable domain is GAGVSQTPSNKVTEKGKYVELRCDPISGHTALYWYRQSLGQGPEFLIYFQGTGAADDSGLPNDRFFAVRPEGSVSTLKIQRTERGDSAVYLCASSLEQGPGEAFFGQGTRLTVV.

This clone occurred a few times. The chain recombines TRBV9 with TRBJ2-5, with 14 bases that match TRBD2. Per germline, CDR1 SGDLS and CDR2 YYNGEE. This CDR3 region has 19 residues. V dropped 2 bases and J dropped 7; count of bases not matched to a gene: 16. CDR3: CASSVGLTPTSGGAVTQYF. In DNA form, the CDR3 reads TGTGCCAGCAGCGTCGGTCTTACCCCGACTAGCGGGGGGGCCGTGACCCAGTACTTC.

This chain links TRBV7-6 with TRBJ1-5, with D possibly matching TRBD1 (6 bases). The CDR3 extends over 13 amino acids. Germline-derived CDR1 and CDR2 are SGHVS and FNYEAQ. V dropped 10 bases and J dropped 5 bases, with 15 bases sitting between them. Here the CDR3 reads CATLQGRDQPQHF. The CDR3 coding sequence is TGTGCCACCTTACAGGGTAGGGATCAGCCCCAGCATTTT.

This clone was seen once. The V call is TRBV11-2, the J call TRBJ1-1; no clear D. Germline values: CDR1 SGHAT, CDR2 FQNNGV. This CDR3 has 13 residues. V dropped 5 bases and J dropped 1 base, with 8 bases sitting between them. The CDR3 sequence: CASSRTANTEAFF. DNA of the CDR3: TGTGCCAGCAGCCGCACTGCGAACACTGAAGCTTTCTTT. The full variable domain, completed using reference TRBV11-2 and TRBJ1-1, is EAGVAQSPRYKIIEKRQSVAFWCNPISGHATLYWYQQILGQGPKLLIQFQNNGVVDDSQLPKDRFSAERLKGVDSTLKIQPAKLEDSAVYLCASSRTANTEAFFGQGTRLTVV.

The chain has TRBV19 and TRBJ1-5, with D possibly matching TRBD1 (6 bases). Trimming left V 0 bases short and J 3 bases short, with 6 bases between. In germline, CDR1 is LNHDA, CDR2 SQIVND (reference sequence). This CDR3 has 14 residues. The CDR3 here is CASSIEGHNQPQHF. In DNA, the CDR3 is TGTGCCAGTAGTATAGAGGGACACAATCAGCCCCAGCATTTT.

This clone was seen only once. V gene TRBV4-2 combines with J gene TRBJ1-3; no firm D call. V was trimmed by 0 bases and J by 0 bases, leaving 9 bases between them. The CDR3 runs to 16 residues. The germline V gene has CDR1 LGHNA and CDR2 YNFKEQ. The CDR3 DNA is TGTGCCAGCAGCCAAGAGTGGCTGTACTCTGGAAACACCATATATTTT. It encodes CASSQEWLYSGNTIYF.

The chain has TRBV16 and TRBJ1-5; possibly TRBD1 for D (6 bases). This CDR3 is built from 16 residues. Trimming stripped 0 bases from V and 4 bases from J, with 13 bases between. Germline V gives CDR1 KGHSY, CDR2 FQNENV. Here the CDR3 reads CASSQSIGGGNQPQHF. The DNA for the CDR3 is TGTGCCAGCAGCCAATCGATAGGGGGGGGTAATCAGCCCCAGCATTTT.

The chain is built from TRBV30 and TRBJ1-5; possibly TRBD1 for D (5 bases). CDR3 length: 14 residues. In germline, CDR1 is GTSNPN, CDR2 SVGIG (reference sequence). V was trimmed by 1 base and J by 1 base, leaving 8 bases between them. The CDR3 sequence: CAWSGGGSNQPQHF. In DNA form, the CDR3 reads TGTGCCTGGAGTGGGGGGGGGAGCAATCAGCCCCAGCATTTT.

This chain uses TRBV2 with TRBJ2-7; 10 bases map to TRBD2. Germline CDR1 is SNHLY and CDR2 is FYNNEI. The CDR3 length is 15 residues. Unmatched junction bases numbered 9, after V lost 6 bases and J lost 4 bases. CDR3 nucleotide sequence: TGTGCCAGCAGCCCAACCAGCGGGGGGGCGTACGAGCAGTACTTC. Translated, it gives CASSPTSGGAYEQYF. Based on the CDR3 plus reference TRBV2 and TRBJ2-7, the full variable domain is EPEVTQTPSHQVTQMGQEVILRCVPISNHLYFYWYRQILGQKVEFLVSFYNNEISEKSEIFDDQFSVERPDGSNFTLKIRSTKLEDSAMYFCASSPTSGGAYEQYFGPGTRLTVT.

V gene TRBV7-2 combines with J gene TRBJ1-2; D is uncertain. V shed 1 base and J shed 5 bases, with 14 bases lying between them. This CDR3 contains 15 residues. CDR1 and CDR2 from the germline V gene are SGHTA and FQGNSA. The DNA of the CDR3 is TGTGCCAGCAGCTTAGGCTACGATGCCTTGTATGGCTACACCTTC. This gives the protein CASSLGYDALYGYTF. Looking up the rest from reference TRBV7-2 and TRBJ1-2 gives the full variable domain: GAGVSQSPSNKVTEKGKDVELRCDPISGHTALYWYRQSLGQGLEFLIYFQGNSAPDKSGLPSDRFSAERTGGSVSTLTIQRTQQEDSAVYLCASSLGYDALYGYTFGSGTRLTVV.

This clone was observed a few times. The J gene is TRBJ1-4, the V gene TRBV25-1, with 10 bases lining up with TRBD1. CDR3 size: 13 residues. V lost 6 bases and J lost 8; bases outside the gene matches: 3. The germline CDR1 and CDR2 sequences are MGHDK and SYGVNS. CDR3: CASSRGQGEKLFF. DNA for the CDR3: TGTGCCAGCAGCAGGGGACAGGGGGAAAAACTGTTTTTT.

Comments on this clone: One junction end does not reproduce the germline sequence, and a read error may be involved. CDR3 amino acids: CSSSLPSGRGAETQYF. Written as DNA, the CDR3 is TGTTCCAGCAGCCTCCCCTCGGGGCGGGGGGCTGAGACCCAGTACTTC. The genes are TRBV7-9 and TRBJ2-5; 8 bases map to TRBD2. The CDR3 length is 16 residues. Germline CDR1 reads SEHNR; CDR2 reads FQNEAQ (reference sequence).

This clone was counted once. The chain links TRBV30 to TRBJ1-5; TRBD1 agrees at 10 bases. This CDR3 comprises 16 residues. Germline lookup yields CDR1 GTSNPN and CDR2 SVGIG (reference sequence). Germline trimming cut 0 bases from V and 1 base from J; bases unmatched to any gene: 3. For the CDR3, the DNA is TGTGCCTGGAGTGTACGACAGGGGGCGAGCAATCAGCCCCAGCATTTT. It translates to CAWSVRQGASNQPQHF.

The CDR3 protein is CASSFSGPYGYTF. The CDR3 nucleotides read TGTGCCAGCAGTTTCTCAGGGCCCTATGGCTACACCTTC. The rearrangement joins TRBV28 to TRBJ1-2; tentatively, D is TRBD1 (5 bases). Germline-derived CDR1 and CDR2 are MDHEN and SYDVKM. V was shortened by 3 bases and J by 4 bases, with 9 bases between the two germline ends. The CDR3 spans 13 residues.

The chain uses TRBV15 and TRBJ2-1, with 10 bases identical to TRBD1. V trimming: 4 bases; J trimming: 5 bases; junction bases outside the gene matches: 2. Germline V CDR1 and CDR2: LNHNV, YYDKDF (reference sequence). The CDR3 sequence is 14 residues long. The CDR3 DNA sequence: TGTGCCACCAGCATAGGGACAGGGGACAATGAGCAGTTCTTC. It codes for CATSIGTGDNEQFF. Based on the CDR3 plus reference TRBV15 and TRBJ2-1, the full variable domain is DAMVIQNPRYQVTQFGKPVTLSCSQTLNHNVMYWYQQKSSQAPKLLFHYYDKDFNNEADTPDNFQSRRPNTSFCFLDIRSPGLGDTAMYLCATSIGTGDNEQFFGPGTRLTVL.

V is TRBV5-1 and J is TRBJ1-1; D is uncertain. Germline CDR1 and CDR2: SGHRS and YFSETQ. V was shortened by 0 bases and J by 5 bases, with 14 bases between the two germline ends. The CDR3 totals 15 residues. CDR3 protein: CASSLGAGRRTEAFF. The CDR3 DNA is TGCGCCAGCAGCTTGGGGGCGGGAAGGCGGACTGAAGCTTTCTTT.

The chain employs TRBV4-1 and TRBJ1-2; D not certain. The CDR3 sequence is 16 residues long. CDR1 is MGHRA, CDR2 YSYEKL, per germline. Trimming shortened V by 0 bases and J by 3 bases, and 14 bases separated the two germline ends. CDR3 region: CASSQDGEIGYYGYTF. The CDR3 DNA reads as TGCGCCAGCAGCCAAGATGGGGAGATCGGGTACTATGGCTACACCTTC.

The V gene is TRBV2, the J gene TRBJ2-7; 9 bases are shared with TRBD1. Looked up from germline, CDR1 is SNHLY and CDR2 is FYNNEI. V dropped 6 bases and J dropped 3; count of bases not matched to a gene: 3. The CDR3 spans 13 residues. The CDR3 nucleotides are TGTGCCAGCAGCGGACAGGGGAACTACGAGCAGTACTTC. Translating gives CASSGQGNYEQYF.

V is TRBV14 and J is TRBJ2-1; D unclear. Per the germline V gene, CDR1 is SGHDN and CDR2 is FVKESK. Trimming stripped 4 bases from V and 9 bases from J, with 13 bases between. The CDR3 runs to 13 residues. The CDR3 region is CASSRAIIGEQFF. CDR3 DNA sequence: TGTGCCAGCAGCCGGGCTATTATCGGTGAGCAGTTCTTC.

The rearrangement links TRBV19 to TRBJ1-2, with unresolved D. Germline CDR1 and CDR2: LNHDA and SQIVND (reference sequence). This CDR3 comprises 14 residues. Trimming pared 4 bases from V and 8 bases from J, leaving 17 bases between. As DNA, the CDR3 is TGTGCCAGTAGTACGGAAAACAGAGTACTGGGCTACACCTTC. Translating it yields CASSTENRVLGYTF.